This is a list of T cell receptor beta chains from one sample in a study of cytotoxic CD8 clonotypes in ibrutinib-treated CLL. TCRdb keeps only in-frame clones here, not all; method: immunoSEQ multiplex PCR. Found here are 150,000 to 200,000 clones, approximately 90% of them singletons; the top ten hold roughly 3%. The sequencing used PBMCs, collected at disease progression, from a patient treated with ibrutinib. These receptors all stem from a human donor with chronic lymphocytic leukemia. CDR3s include the opening cysteine and the closing phenylalanine or tryptophan. A D gene is named only where the DNA matches it firmly.

>NA|TRBV20-1
CSAGGTSYTF
>TRBD1|TRBV27
CASSLTAGTGTSYEQYF
>NA|TRBV7-3
CASSYGGGSTSSYEQYF
>NA|TRBV5-4
CASSWKTSYNEQFF
>NA|TRBV19
CAGPSSGNTIYF
>NA|TRBV29-1
CSVPGDSYEKLFF
>TRBD1|TRBV27
CASSLDRGISEQYF
>NA|TRBV11-3
CASSNRRGGTEAFF
>NA|TRBV5-1
CASSLNSGRLGYTF
>NA|TRBV11-3
CASSLGGGYGYTF
>NA|TRBV11-2
CASSRVVRREKAEAFF
>TRBD1|TRBV29-1
CSVRDRGSDTGELFF
>NA|TRBV5-1
CASSLVPGGQPQHF
>NA|TRBV10-2
CASSALEAGELFF
>TRBD1|TRBV10-1
CASGTGTANEAFF
>NA|TRBV28
CASSLEYTGELFF
>NA|TRBV15
CATSREASRRTGELFF
>NA|TRBV28
CASSLLGGMDQETQYF
>NA|TRBV19
CASSIRGYGGELFF
>NA|TRBV19
CASSDTGFTGELFF
>TRBD2|TRBV9
CASSVGLAGVHISNTGELFF
>TRBD2|TRBV5-4
CASSYQAGGSNEQFF
>NA|TRBV9
CASREPRTDTQYF
>TRBD1|TRBV4-2
CASSQDRGPSYEQYF
>TRBD1|TRBV4-1
CASSPGKRTGEAFF
>TRBD2|TRBV2
CASSEAFEAGVGTDTQYF
>NA|TRBV7-3
CASSLSGGANVLTF
>TRBD1|TRBV28
CASSSSQDRATEAFF
>NA|TRBV2
CASSVGDSGNTIYF
>TRBD1|TRBV6-6
CASSYSRTGGYGYTF
>NA|TRBV18
CASSPQAQLNTGELFF
>TRBD2|TRBV19
CASSYRTSGRAGETQYF
>NA|TRBV5-6
CASSVASLTDTQYF
>NA|TRBV27
CASSFKPQDQETQYF
>TRBD2|TRBV5-1
CASSLGPSGADTQYF
>TRBD1|TRBV10-3
CAISETGQGGIYEQYF
>NA|TRBV6-5
CASTRGSIGEQYF
>TRBD2|TRBV4-3
CASSRRLAEASSTDTQYF
>NA|TRBV11-3
CASSPGPSTDTQYF
>TRBD2|TRBV5-1
CASSFTAGGSNEQFF
>TRBD1|TRBV19
CASTRGQGQETQYF
>TRBD2|TRBV19
CASSLAASGSFGREQYF
>NA|TRBV7-3
CASSLGRQETQYF
>NA|TRBV28
CGIVNNYGYTF
>NA|TRBV7-8
CASSPLRNTIYF
>NA|TRBV27
CASSLWGAGIGFAKNIQYF
>NA|TRBV29-1
CSGEMNTEAFF
>TRBD2|TRBV4-3
CASSQDGAGSGYEQYF
>TRBD1|TRBV7-3
CASSLELPPDRAATNEKLFF
>TRBD1|TRBV6-5
CASSRQGVKNIQYF
>NA|TRBV28
CASLSGANTGELFF
>NA|TRBV30
CAWRRGIGEQYF
>TRBD1|TRBV7-2
CASTFRGRVNTEAFF
>NA|TRBV1
CTSSQDHGGLAGVGSTDTQYF